The clone carrying this T cell receptor (beta chain) was seen many times. Its antigen is undetermined. The data originate from a study of regulatory T cells in long-lasting Graves disease. Library construction for TCR beta used iRepertoire HTBI primers and Arm-PCR of CDR3 regions. TCRdb reprocessed the multiplex PCR reads via MiXCR and lists one record per CDR3 protein. The sample contains 400,000 to 600,000 distinct CDR3 sequences, roughly a fifth of which appear only once. V shed 6 bases, J shed 5 bases, and the junction held 12 bases outside the gene matches. The CDR3 is made up of 17 amino acids. Germline V gene lookup returns CDR1 MNHEY and CDR2 SMNVEV (reference sequence). Findings and caveats of the study: The number of shared public clonotypes was higher in persistent patients (around 2,700) than new patients (more than 850). Persistent cases of Graves' showed reduced TCR diversity relative to newly diagnosed patients. Favored usage of TRBV28, TRBJ1-2 and TRBJ2-5 was recorded in persistent disease.

Time point in this sample: persistent/refractory GD, antithyroid drugs over 5 years with positive TRAb. Following extraction of RNA from PBMCs, that RNA was used to make the TCR library. In each case, Graves' disease was diagnosed per American Thyroid Association guidelines. The clonotype was recovered from a female donor with Graves disease. This sample comprised peripheral blood mononuclear cells (PBMCs), obtained when the disease was refractory, from a patient treated with antithyroid drugs. V usage is TRBV27 and J usage is TRBJ1-6, with 8 bases matching TRBD1. The CDR3 DNA is TGTGCCAGCAGCGACGCAGGGGGCTCCACCCATAATTCACCCCTCCACTTT. Protein sequence: CASSDAGGSTHNSPLHF.